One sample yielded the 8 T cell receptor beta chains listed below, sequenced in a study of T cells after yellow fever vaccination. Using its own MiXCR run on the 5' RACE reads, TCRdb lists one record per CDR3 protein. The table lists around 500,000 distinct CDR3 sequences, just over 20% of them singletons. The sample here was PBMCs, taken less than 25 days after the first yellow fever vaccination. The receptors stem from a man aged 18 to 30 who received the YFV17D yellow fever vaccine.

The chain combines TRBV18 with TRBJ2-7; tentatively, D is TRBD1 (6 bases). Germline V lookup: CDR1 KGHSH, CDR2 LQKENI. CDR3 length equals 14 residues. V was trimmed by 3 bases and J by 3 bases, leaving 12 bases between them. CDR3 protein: CASSPRTVFYEQYF. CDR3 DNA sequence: TGTGCCAGCTCACCGAGGACAGTGTTCTACGAGCAGTACTTC.

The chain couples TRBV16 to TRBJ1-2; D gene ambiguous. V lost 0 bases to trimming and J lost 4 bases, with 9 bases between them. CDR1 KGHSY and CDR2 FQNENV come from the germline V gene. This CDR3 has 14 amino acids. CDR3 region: CASSQSPGSYGYTF. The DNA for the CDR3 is TGTGCCAGCAGCCAATCCCCCGGGAGCTATGGCTACACCTTC.

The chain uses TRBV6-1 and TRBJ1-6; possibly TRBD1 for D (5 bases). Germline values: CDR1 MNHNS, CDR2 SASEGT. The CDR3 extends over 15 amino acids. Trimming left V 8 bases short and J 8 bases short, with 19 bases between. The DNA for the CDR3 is TGTGCCAGCGCTCAGGGCATGGGGTCGGATTCACCCCTCCACTTT. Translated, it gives CASAQGMGSDSPLHF.

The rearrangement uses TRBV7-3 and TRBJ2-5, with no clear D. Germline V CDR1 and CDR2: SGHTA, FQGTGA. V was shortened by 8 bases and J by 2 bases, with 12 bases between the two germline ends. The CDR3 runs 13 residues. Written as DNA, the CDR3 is TGTGCCAGCCGGCAGAGCCTACAAGAGACCCAGTACTTC. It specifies CASRQSLQETQYF.

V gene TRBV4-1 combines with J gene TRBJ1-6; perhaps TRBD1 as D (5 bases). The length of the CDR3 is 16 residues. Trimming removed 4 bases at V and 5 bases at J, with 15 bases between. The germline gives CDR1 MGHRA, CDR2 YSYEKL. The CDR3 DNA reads TGCGCCAGCAGCCTGTATCTGGGGGATCATAATTCACCCCTCCACTTT. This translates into CASSLYLGDHNSPLHF.

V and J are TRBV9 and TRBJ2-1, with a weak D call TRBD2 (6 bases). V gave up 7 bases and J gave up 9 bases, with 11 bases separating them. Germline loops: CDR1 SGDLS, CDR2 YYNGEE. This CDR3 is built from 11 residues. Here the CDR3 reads CASGPGGEQFF. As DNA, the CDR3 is TGTGCCAGCGGACCCGGGGGTGAGCAGTTCTTC.

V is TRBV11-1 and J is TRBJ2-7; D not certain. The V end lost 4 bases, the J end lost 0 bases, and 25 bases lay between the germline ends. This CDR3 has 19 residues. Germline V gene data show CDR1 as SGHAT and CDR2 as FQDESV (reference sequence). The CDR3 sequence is CASSYDVRAPTASSYEQYF. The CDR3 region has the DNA TGTGCCAGCAGCTACGACGTACGGGCACCGACGGCTAGCTCCTACGAGCAGTACTTC.

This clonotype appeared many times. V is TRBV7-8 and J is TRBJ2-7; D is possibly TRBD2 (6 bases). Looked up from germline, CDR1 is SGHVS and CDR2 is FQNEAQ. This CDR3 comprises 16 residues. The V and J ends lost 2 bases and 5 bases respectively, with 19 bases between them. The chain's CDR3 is CASSLSTSTGGDEQYF. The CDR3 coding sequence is TGTGCCAGCAGCTTATCGACCTCTACAGGCGGGGACGAGCAGTACTTC. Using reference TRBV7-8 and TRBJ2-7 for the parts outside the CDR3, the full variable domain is GAGVSQSPRYKVAKRGQDVALRCDPISGHVSLFWYQQALGQGPEFLTYFQNEAQLDKSGLPSDRFFAERPEGSVSTLKIQRTQQEDSAVYLCASSLSTSTGGDEQYFGPGTRLTVT.